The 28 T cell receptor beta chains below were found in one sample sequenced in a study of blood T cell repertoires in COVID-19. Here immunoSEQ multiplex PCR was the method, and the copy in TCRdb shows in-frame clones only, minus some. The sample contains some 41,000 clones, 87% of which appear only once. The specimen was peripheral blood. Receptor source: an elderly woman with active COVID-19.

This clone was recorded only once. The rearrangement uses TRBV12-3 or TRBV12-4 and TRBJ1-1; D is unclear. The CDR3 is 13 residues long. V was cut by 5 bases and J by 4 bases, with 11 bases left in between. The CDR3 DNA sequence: TGTGCCAGCAGTCTACCTCCAGGCACTGAAGCTTTCTTT. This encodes CASSLPPGTEAFF.

The CDR3 sequence is CASGEQGAGSGIGNGYTF. The CDR3 DNA is TGCGCCAGCGGAGAACAGGGGGCAGGGAGCGGGATAGGGAATGGCTACACCTTC. This chain links TRBV5-1 with TRBJ1-2; 9 bases match TRBD1. The V gene end was trimmed by 7 bases and the J gene end by 6 bases; junction bases not matched to a gene: 22. The germline gives CDR1 SGHRS, CDR2 YFSETQ. The CDR3 has 18 amino acids.

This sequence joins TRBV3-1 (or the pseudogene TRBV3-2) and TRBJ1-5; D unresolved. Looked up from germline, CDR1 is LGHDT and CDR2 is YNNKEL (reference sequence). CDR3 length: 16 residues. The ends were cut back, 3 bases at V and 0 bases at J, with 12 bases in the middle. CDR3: CASSHGGGYSNQPQHF. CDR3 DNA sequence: TGTGCCAGCAGCCATGGAGGAGGGTATAGCAATCAGCCCCAGCATTTT.

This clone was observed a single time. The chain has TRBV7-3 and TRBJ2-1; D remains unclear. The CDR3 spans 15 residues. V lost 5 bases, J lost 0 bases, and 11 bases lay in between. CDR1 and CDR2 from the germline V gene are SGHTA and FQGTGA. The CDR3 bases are TGTGCCAGCAGCCCCCCTTCCCGCTCCTACAATGAGCAGTTCTTC. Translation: CASSPPSRSYNEQFF.

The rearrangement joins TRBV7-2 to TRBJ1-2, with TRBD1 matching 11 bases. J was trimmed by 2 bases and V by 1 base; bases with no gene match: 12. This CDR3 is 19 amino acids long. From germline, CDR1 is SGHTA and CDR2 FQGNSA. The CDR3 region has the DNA TGTGCCAGCAGCTTAGGGATGGTGGGACAGGGGGGGCTCAACTATGGCTACACCTTC. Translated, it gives CASSLGMVGQGGLNYGYTF.

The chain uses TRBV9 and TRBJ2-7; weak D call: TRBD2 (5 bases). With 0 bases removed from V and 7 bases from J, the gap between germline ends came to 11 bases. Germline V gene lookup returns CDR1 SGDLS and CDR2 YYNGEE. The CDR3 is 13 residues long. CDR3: CASSVEAGREQYF. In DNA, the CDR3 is TGTGCCAGCAGCGTAGAGGCGGGTCGGGAGCAGTACTTC.

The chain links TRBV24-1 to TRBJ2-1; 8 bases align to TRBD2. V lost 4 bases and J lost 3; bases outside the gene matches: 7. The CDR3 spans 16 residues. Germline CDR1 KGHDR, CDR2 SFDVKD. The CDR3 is CATSDPGGGNYNEQFF. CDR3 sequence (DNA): TGTGCCACCAGTGACCCGGGGGGGGGAAACTACAATGAGCAGTTCTTC.

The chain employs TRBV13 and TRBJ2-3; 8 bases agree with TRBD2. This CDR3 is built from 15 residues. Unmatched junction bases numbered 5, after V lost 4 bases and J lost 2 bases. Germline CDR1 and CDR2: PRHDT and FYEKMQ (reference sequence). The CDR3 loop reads CASSSRGENTDTQYF. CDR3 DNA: TGTGCCAGCAGCTCGCGGGGGGAAAACACAGATACGCAGTATTTT. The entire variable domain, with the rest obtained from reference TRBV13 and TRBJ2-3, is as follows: AAGVIQSPRHLIKEKRETATLKCYPIPRHDTVYWYQQGPGQDPQFLISFYEKMQSDKGSIPDRFSAQQFSDYHSELNMSSLELGDSALYFCASSSRGENTDTQYFGPGTRLTVL.

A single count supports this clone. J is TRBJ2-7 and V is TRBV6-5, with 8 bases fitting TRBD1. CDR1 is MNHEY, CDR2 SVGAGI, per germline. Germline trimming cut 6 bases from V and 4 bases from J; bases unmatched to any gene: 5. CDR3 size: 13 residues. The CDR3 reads CASSDDRGYEQYF. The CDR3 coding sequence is TGTGCCAGCAGCGATGACAGGGGATACGAGCAGTACTTC.

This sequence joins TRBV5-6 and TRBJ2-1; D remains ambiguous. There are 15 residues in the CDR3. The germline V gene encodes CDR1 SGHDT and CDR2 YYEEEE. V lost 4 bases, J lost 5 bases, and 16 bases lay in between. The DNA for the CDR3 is TGTGCCAGCAGCCTTCGTAGCCTCATCGACAATGAGCAGTTCTTC. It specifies CASSLRSLIDNEQFF.

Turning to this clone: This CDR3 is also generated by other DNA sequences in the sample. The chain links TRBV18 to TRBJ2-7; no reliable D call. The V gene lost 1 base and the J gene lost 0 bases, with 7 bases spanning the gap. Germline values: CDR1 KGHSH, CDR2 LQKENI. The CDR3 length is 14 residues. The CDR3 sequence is CASSPRRSSYEQYF. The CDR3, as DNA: TGTGCCAGCTCACCACGACGGAGCTCCTACGAGCAGTACTTC.

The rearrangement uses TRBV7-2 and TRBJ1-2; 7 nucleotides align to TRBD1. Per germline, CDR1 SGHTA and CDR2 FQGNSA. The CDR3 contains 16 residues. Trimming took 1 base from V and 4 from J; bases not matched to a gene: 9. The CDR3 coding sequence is TGTGCCAGCAGCTTAGGGGTAGGGACAGCGCCCTATGGCTACACCTTC. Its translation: CASSLGVGTAPYGYTF.

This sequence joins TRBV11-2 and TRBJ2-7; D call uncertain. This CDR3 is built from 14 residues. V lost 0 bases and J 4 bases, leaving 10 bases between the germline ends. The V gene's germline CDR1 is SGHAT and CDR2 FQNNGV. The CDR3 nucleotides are TGTGCCAGCAGCTTAGACTCAGGTAGTTACGAGCAGTACTTC. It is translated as CASSLDSGSYEQYF.

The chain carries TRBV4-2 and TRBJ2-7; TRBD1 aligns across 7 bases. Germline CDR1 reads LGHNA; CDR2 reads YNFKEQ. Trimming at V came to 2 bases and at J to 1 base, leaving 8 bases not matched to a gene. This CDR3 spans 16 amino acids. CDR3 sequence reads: CASSQNDLDRSYEQYF. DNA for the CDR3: TGTGCCAGCAGCCAAAACGATCTGGACAGGTCCTACGAGCAGTACTTC.

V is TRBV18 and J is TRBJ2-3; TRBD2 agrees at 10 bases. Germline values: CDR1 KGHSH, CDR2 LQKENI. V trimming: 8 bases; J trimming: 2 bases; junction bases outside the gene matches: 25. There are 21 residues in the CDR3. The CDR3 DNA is TGTGCCAGCCGTAGACCTCTAAGACCTAGCGGGGGCCTGGCTTCCACAGATACGCAGTATTTT. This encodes CASRRPLRPSGGLASTDTQYF.

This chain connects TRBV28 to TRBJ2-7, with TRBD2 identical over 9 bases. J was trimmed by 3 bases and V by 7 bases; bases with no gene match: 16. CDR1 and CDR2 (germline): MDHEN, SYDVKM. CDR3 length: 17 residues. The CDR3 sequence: CASTWRGGDSRYYEQYF. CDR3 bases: TGTGCCAGCACCTGGCGGGGGGGAGACTCTCGGTACTACGAGCAGTACTTC.

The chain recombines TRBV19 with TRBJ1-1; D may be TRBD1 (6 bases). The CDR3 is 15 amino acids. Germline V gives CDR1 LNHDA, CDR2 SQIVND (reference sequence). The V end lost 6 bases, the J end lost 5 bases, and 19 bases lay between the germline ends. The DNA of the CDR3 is TGTGCCAGTAGCCCAGGCGGCAGGGGTTGGACTGAAGCTTTCTTT. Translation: CASSPGGRGWTEAFF.

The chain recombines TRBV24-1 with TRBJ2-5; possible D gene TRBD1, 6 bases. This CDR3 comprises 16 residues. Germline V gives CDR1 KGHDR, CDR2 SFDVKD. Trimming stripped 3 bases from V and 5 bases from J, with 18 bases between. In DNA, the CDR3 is TGTGCCACCAGTGATACGGGACAAGGGGGTTCGGAGACCCAGTACTTC. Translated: CATSDTGQGGSETQYF.

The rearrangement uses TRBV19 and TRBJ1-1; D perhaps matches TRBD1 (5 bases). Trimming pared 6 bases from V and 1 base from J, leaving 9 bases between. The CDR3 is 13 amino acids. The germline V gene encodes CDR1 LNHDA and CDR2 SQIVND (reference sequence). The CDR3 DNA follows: TGTGCCAGTAGCGAGACAGCGAACACTGAAGCTTTCTTT. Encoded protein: CASSETANTEAFF.

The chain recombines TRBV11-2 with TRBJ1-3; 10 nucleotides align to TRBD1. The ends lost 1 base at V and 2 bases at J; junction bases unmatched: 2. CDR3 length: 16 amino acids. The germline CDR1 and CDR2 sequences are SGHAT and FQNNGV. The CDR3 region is CASSLVGTGAGNTIYF. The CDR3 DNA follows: TGTGCCAGCAGCTTAGTTGGGACAGGGGCTGGAAACACCATATATTTT.

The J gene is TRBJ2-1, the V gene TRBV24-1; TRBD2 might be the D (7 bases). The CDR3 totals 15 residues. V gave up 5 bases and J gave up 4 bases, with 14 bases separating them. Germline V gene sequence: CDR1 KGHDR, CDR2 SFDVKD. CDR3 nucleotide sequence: TGTGCCACCAGTGGGGAGGGGGGGATTTACAATGAGCAGTTCTTC. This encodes CATSGEGGIYNEQFF.

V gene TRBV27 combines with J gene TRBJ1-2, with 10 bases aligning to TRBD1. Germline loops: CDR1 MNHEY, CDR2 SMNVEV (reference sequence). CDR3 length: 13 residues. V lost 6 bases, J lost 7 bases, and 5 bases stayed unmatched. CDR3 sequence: CASRTGGQGGYTF. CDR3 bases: TGTGCCAGCAGGACAGGGGGCCAAGGTGGCTACACCTTC.

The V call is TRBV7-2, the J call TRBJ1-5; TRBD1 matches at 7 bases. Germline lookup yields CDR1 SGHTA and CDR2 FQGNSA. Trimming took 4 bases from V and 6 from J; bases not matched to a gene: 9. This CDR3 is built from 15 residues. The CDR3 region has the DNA TGTGCCAGCAGCTCTCACCGGGACAGTTCTCAGCCCCAGCATTTT. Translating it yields CASSSHRDSSQPQHF. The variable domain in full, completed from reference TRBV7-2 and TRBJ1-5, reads GAGVSQSPSNKVTEKGKDVELRCDPISGHTALYWYRQSLGQGLEFLIYFQGNSAPDKSGLPSDRFSAERTGGSVSTLTIQRTQQEDSAVYLCASSSHRDSSQPQHFGDGTRLSIL.

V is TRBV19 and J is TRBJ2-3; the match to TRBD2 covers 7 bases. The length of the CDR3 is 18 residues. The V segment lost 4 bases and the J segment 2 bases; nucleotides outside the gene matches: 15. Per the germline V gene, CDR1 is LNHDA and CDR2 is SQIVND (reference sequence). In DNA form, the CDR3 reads TGTGCCAGTAGTACCCTGGGGAGGGGCCAGGGCAACACAGATACGCAGTATTTT. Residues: CASSTLGRGQGNTDTQYF.

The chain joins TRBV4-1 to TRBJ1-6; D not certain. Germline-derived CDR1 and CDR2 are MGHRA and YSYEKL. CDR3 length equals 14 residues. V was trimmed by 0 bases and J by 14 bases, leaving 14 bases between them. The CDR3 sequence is CASSQDVGSRALHF. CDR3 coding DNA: TGCGCCAGCAGCCAAGACGTCGGTAGTCGGGCCCTCCACTTT.

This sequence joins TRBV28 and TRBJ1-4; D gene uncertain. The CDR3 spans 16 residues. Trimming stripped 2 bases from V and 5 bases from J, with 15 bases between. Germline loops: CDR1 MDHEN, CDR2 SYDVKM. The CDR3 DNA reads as TGTGCCAGCAGTTTAGTTGATTTGTCGGGGAATGAAAAACTGTTTTTT. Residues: CASSLVDLSGNEKLFF.

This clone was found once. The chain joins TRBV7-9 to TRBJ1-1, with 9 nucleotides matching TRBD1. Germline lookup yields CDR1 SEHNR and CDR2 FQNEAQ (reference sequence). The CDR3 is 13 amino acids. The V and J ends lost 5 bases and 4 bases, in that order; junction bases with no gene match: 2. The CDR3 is CASSPTGGTEAFF. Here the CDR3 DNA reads TGTGCCAGCAGCCCGACAGGGGGCACTGAAGCTTTCTTT.

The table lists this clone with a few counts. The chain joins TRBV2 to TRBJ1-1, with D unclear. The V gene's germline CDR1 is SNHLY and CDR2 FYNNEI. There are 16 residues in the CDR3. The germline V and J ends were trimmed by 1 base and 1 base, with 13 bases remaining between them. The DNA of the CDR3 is TGTGCCAGCAGTGAAGTGAGGATTCGGCCGAACACTGAAGCTTTCTTT. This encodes CASSEVRIRPNTEAFF. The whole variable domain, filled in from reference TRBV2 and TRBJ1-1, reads EPEVTQTPSHQVTQMGQEVILRCVPISNHLYFYWYRQILGQKVEFLVSFYNNEISEKSEIFDDQFSVERPDGSNFTLKIRSTKLEDSAMYFCASSEVRIRPNTEAFFGQGTRLTVV.